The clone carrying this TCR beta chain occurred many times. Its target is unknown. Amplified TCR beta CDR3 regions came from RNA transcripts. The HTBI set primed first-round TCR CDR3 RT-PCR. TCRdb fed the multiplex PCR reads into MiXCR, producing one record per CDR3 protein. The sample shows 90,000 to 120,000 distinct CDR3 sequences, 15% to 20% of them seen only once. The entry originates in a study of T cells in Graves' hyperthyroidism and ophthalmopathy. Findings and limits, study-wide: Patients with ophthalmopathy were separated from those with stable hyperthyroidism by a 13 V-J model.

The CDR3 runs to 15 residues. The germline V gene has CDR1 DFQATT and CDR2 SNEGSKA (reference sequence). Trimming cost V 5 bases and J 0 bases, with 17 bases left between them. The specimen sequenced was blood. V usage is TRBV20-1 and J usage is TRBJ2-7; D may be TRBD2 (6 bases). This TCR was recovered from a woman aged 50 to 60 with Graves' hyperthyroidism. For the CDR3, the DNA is TGCAGTGCTGAGGGTCGTGGGGGGAGCTCCTACGAGCAGTACTTC. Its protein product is CSAEGRGGSSYEQYF.